This T cell receptor beta chain was captured in a study of T cells in Graves' hyperthyroidism and ophthalmopathy. Study-level findings and limits: Peripheral blood also featured most of the thyroid clonotypes expanded above 0.001. Ophthalmopathy was identified by the model a median around 6.3 months ahead of onset. Separating ophthalmopathy from stable hyperthyroidism was achieved by a 13 V-J model.

The V gene lost 3 bases and the J gene lost 8 bases, with 13 bases spanning the gap. The CDR3 is made up of 13 amino acids. Looked up from germline, CDR1 is MNHEY and CDR2 is SMNVEV (reference sequence). Amplification yielded TCR beta CDR3 regions, with RNA transcripts as the source. The HTBI primer set served for first-round RT-PCR of the TCR CDR3. MiXCR, run by TCRdb on the multiplex PCR reads, gives a single entry per CDR3 protein. Of approximately 620,000 distinct CDR3 sequences in the sample, roughly 16% were seen once. On the basis of clinical symptoms, serum thyroxine and TRAb, thyroid ultrasound and orbital computed tomography, diagnoses were made. This clonotype was seen ten or more times. Its cognate antigen is unknown.

V usage is TRBV27 and J usage is TRBJ1-2; tentatively, D is TRBD1 (5 bases). The receptor was isolated from a woman aged 40 to 50 with Graves' ophthalmopathy. Material: blood. In DNA form, the CDR3 reads TGTGCCAGCAGTTTCCCTCAGGGACGCGGCTACACCTTC. Amino acid sequence: CASSFPQGRGYTF.